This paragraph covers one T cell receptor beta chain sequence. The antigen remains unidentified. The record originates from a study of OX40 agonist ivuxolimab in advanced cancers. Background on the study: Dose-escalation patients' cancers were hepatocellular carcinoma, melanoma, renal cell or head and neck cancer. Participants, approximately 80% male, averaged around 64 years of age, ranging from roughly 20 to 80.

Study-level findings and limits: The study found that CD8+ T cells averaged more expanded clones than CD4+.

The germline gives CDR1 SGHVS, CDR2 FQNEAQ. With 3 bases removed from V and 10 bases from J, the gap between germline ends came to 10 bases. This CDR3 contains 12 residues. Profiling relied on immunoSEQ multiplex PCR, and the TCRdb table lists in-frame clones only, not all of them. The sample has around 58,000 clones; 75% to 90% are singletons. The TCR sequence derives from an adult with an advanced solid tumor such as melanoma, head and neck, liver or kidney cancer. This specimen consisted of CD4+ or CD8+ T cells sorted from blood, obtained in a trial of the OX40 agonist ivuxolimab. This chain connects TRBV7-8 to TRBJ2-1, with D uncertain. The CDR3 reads CASSFNSWEQFF. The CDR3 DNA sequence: TGTGCCAGCAGCTTCAATTCGTGGGAGCAGTTCTTC. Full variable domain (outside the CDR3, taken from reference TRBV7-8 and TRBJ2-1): GAGVSQSPRYKVAKRGQDVALRCDPISGHVSLFWYQQALGQGPEFLTYFQNEAQLDKSGLPSDRFFAERPEGSVSTLKIQRTQQEDSAVYLCASSFNSWEQFFGPGTRLTVL.